Presented here are 4 T cell receptor beta chains from one specimen sequenced in a study of T cell repertoires in cytomegalovirus infection. TCRdb recomputed calls from the reads with MiXCR, one row per CDR3 protein. The table has about 330,000 distinct CDR3 sequences, 9.5% seen once. Sequencing input: PBMCs. These receptors came from a human donor in good health (CMV status not recorded). Some clones in this sample may be carry-over from other donors' samples.

This clonotype was detected only a few times. The V and J genes are TRBV11-2 and TRBJ1-1; D is undetermined. Per the germline V gene, CDR1 is SGHAT and CDR2 is FQNNGV. Trimming shortened V by 1 base and J by 6 bases, and 9 bases separated the two germline ends. The CDR3 length is 13 residues. CDR3 protein: CASSLGWVAEAFF. For the CDR3, the DNA is TGTGCCAGCAGCTTAGGGTGGGTGGCTGAAGCTTTCTTT.

This clonotype was detected ten times or more. The rearrangement joins TRBV12-3 or TRBV12-4 to TRBJ2-5; 9 bases line up with TRBD1. CDR3 size: 14 residues. V gave up 5 bases and J gave up 5 bases; unmatched junction bases: 6. This CDR3 reads CASSKDRGAETQYF. The CDR3, as DNA: TGTGCCAGCAGTAAGGACAGGGGCGCCGAGACCCAGTACTTC.

This clonotype turned up a few times. This chain joins TRBV24-1 and TRBJ2-1; 8 bases agree with TRBD2. This CDR3 has 15 residues. With V trimmed by 6 bases and J by 6 bases, 9 bases remained unmatched. CDR1 is KGHDR and CDR2 is SFDVKD in the germline V gene. The CDR3 DNA reads TGTGCCACCAGTATGACTAGCGCGTTAGGCAATGAGCAGTTCTTC. Its translation: CATSMTSALGNEQFF.

Many counts were recorded for this clonotype. The rearrangement uses TRBV7-2 and TRBJ1-2, with 8 bases aligning to TRBD1. Losses at the gene ends were 2 bases for V and 7 bases for J; bases not matched to a gene: 3. This CDR3 spans 13 amino acids. Germline V lookup: CDR1 SGHTA, CDR2 FQGNSA. The CDR3 sequence: CASSLKDRAGYTF. The CDR3 nucleotides are TGTGCCAGCAGCTTAAAGGACAGGGCTGGCTACACCTTC. The full variable domain, with the rest looked up from reference TRBV7-2 and TRBJ1-2, is GAGVSQSPSNKVTEKGKDVELRCDPISGHTALYWYRQSLGQGLEFLIYFQGNSAPDKSGLPSDRFSAERTGGSVSTLTIQRTQQEDSAVYLCASSLKDRAGYTFGSGTRLTVV.